This T cell receptor beta chain was recovered during a study of blood T cell repertoires in COVID-19. Study overall: Samples taken during acute and convalescent COVID-19 were collected in the United States, Italy and Spain. The analysed material was cDNA or gDNA that came from T cells, B-cell-depleted T cells, or PBMCs.

J was trimmed by 2 bases and V by 3 bases; bases with no gene match: 4. This CDR3 spans 15 amino acids. Germline V gives CDR1 SGDLS, CDR2 YYNGEE. Under the authors' procedure: Reference gene primer amplification in the assay estimated nucleated cell counts. Some clones are missing from TCRdb's copy, which holds only in-frame ones; the method was immunoSEQ multiplex PCR. D and trimming were read from the DNA, whereas the V and J calls and clone size are those reported in that table. The sample has roughly 150,000 clones, around 86% seen once; the top ten hold approximately 6.1%. The source of this sequence is a man at least 80 years old with acute or convalescent COVID-19. The genes are TRBV9 and TRBJ2-3; TRBD1 matches 9 bases. What was sequenced was peripheral blood. The CDR3 coding sequence is TGTGCCAGCAGCGGAGGACAGGGGCACACAGATACGCAGTATTTT. Protein product: CASSGGQGHTDTQYF.